These T cell receptor beta chains were read from a single sample in a study of control samples from healthy donors and cancer patients. Profiling relied on immunoSEQ multiplex PCR, and the TCRdb table lists in-frame clones only, not all of them. The table lists 190,000 or so clones, roughly 93% of them singletons, with about 1.6% in the top ten. Material: blood. The receptors shown here come from a man aged 18 to 30 in good health. Both conserved end residues are trimmed from each CDR3. The D gene is left open where the match is weak.

d_call,v_call,j_call,cdr3_length,cdr3_aa
TRBD1,TRBV6-6,TRBJ1-2,10,ASRQGGDGYT
TRBD2,TRBV11-3,TRBJ2-1,15,ASSLQPGLAGVNEQF
NA,TRBV11-2,TRBJ1-2,11,ASSLEGDYGYT
NA,TRBV5-1,TRBJ2-5,11,ASSLSRGAAQY
TRBD2,TRBV14,TRBJ2-1,12,ASSQLAGGEEQF
TRBD1,TRBV30,TRBJ2-3,9,AWSSGGTQY
NA,TRBV12-3/TRBV12-4,TRBJ1-2,11,ARGGGRRHGYT
NA,TRBV3-1/TRBV3-2,TRBJ1-5,12,ASSLGHQTQPQH
NA,TRBV6-1,TRBJ2-7,11,ASSDGLDDEQY
NA,TRBV11-1,TRBJ1-4,12,ASSFRPGEEKLF
NA,TRBV9,TRBJ2-5,13,ASSVGYSTQETQY
NA,TRBV18,TRBJ1-3,11,ASSPPPPDTIY
NA,TRBV9,TRBJ2-3,11,ASSVAATSNRY
NA,TRBV12-3/TRBV12-4,TRBJ1-2,11,ASSFRAAYGYT
NA,TRBV25-1,TRBJ1-6,13,ASSEFGQAGSPLH
NA,TRBV19,TRBJ1-2,11,ASSPWPGGGYT
NA,TRBV10-3,TRBJ2-1,12,AISEGPTYNEQF
NA,TRBV18,TRBJ2-5,10,ASSPFMETQY
NA,TRBV18,TRBJ2-1,16,ASSPPWGAKSSYNEQF
NA,TRBV3-1/TRBV3-2,TRBJ1-4,13,ASSLSGSRVEKLF
NA,TRBV24-1,TRBJ1-1,11,ATSDTGNTEAF
TRBD1,TRBV19,TRBJ1-5,10,ASRQGDQPQH
TRBD1,TRBV7-8,TRBJ1-6,12,ASSQDRGGSPLH
TRBD1,TRBV5-8,TRBJ1-4,13,ASSAGDRGSEKLF
NA,TRBV2,TRBJ1-1,9,ASSDRMKAF
TRBD1,TRBV14,TRBJ1-6,14,ASSPRFGTENSPLH
NA,TRBV24-1,TRBJ2-5,12,ATSDSLSSETQY
NA,TRBV29-1,TRBJ1-4,10,SVEGGDEKLF
TRBD1,TRBV5-6,TRBJ1-3,16,ASSWDRGISSSGNTIY
NA,TRBV14,TRBJ1-4,14,ASSQVGQTTNEKLF
NA,TRBV7-2,TRBJ2-3,12,ASSPQTSLGTQY
NA,TRBV10-3,TRBJ2-1,12,AISQGTANNEQF
NA,TRBV5-1,TRBJ1-5,11,ASSLVGNQPQH
NA,TRBV5-5,TRBJ2-7,12,ASSPLAAVNEQY
NA,TRBV5-8,TRBJ1-5,11,ASNHGGLEPQH
NA,TRBV7-8,TRBJ2-7,9,ASSFSGEQY
NA,TRBV15,TRBJ1-1,12,ATSRRGGIPEAF
NA,TRBV15,TRBJ2-7,13,ATSRVQGKVIEQY
TRBD1,TRBV24-1,TRBJ2-3,16,ATSDPTGTGAGGDTQY
NA,TRBV14,TRBJ2-5,14,ASSPFDSLERETQY
TRBD2,TRBV3-1/TRBV3-2,TRBJ2-7,15,ASSQVGAGGRAYEQY
TRBD2,TRBV2,TRBJ2-5,11,ASSERLAATQY
TRBD1,TRBV4-1,TRBJ2-5,14,ASSRIIRDSQETQY
NA,TRBV5-5,TRBJ2-3,13,ASSLAWQYTDTQY
TRBD1,TRBV12-3/TRBV12-4,TRBJ1-2,11,ASSYGQGIGYT
NA,TRBV3-1/TRBV3-2,TRBJ1-1,12,ASSQDSGSTEAF